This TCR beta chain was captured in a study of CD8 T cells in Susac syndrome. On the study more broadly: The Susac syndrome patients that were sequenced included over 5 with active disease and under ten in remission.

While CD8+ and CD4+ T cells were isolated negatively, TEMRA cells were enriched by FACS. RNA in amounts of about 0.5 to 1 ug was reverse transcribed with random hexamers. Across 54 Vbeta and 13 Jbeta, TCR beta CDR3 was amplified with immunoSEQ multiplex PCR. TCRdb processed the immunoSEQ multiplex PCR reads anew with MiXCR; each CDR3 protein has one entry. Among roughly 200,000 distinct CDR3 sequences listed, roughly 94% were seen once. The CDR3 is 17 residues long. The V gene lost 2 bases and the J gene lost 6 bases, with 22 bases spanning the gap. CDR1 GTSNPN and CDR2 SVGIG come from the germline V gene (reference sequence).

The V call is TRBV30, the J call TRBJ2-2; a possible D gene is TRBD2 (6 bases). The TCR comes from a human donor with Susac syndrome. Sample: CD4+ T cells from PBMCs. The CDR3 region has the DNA TGTGCCTGGAGTCGAACCAGGACTGGCGGGGTATCCGGGGAGCTGTTTTTT. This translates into CAWSRTRTGGVSGELFF.